The 2 T cell receptor beta chains below were found in one sample sequenced in a study of T-cell memory formation after mild COVID-19. One entry per CDR3 protein, called by TCRdb with MiXCR from the 5' RACE reads. The table shows around 150,000 distinct CDR3 sequences, with about 15% occurring only once. The sample consisted of PBMCs or a T cell subset sorted from them (not recorded which). These receptors came from an adult woman who had mild COVID-19 (a few samples of this study predate the infection). Cell type and time point are not known.

This clonotype has a handful of counts. The chain uses TRBV18 and TRBJ2-7; D may match TRBD1 or TRBD2 (5 bases each). Germline V gene sequence: CDR1 KGHSH, CDR2 LQKENI. Trimming took 0 bases from V and 6 from J, leaving 15 bases between them. The CDR3 totals 15 residues. CDR3 sequence (DNA): TGTGCCAGCTCACCACCGGGGACCCGGACGGGCGAGCAGTACTTC. Protein sequence: CASSPPGTRTGEQYF.

The chain links TRBV29-1 to TRBJ2-7, with TRBD2 matching over 8 bases. Germline trimming cut 0 bases from V and 6 bases from J; bases unmatched to any gene: 10. The CDR3 is 15 residues long. Germline CDR1 SQVTM, CDR2 ANQGSEA. Here the CDR3 DNA reads TGCAGCGTTGAAGATCGGGAGGGCCCGGTTGGCGAGCAGTACTTC. This codes for CSVEDREGPVGEQYF.